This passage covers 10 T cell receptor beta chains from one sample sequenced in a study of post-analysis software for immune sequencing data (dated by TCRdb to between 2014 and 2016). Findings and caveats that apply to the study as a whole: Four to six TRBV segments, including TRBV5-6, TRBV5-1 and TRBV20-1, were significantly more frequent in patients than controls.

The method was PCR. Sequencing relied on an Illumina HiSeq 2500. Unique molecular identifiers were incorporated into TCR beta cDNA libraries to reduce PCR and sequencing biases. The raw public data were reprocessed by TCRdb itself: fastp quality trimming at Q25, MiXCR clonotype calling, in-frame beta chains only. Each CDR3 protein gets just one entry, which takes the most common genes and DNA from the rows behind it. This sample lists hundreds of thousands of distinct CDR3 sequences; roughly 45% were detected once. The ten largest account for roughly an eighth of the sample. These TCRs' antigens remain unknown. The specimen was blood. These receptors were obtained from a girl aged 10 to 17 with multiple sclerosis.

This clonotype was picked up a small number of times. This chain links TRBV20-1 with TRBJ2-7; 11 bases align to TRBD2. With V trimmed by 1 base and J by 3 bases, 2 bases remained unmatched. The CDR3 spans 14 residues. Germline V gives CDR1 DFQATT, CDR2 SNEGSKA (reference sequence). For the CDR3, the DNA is TGCAGTGCTAGAGTAGCGGGAGGGGTCTACGAGCAGTACTTC. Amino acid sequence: CSARVAGGVYEQYF.

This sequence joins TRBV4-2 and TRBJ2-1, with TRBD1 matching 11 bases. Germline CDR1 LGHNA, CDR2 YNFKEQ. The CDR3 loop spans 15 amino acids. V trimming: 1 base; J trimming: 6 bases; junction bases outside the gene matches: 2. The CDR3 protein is CASSQGGQGGNEQFF. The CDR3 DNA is TGTGCCAGCAGCCAAGGGGGACAGGGGGGCAATGAGCAGTTCTTC.

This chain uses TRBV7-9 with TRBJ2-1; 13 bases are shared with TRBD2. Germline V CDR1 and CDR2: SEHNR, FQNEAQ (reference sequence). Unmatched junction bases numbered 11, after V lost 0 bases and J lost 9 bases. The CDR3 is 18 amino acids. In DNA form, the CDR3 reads TGTGCCAGCAGCTTAGCAAAAACGGGACTAGCGGGGCTGGGTGAGCAGTTCTTC. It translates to CASSLAKTGLAGLGEQFF.

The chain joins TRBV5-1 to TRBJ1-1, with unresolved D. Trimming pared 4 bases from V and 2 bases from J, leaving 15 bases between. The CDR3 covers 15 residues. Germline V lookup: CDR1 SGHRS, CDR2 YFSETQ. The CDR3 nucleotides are TGCGCCAGCAGCCCAGCGGTTAGAGGAAACACTGAAGCTTTCTTT. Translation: CASSPAVRGNTEAFF.

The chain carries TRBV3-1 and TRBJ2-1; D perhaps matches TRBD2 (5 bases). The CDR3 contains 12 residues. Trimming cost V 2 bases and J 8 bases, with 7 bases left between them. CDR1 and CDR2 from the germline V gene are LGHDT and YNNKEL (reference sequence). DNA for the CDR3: TGTGCCAGCAGCCAATACGGGGATGAGCAGTTCTTC. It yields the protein CASSQYGDEQFF.

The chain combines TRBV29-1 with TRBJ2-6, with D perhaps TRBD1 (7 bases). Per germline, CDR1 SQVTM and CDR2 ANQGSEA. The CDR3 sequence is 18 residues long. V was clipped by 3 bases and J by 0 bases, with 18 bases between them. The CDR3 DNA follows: TGCAGCGTTGAGGCCAGGGGGACTCCGAGCTCTGGGGCCAACGTCCTGACTTTC. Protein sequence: CSVEARGTPSSGANVLTF.

CDR3 residues: CAISEEREGLNEQFF. CDR3 DNA: TGTGCCATCAGTGAGGAGCGGGAGGGCCTGAATGAGCAGTTCTTC. The chain couples TRBV10-3 to TRBJ2-1; 10 bases map to TRBD2. V shed 2 bases and J 7 bases; nucleotides not matched to a gene: 5. Germline CDR1 ENHRY, CDR2 SYGVKD. CDR3 length: 15 residues.

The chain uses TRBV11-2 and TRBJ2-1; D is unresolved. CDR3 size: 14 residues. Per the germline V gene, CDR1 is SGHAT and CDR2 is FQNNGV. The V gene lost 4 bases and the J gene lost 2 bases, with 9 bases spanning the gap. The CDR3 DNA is TGTGCCAGCAGCTATCGCCTGGCCTACAATGAGCAGTTCTTC. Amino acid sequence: CASSYRLAYNEQFF.

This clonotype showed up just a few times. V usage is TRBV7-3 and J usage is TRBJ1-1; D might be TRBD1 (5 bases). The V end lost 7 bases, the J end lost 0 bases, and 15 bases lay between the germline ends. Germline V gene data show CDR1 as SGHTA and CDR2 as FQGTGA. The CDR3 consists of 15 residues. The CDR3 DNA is TGTGCCAGCATCGCTTGGGGACGGATGAACACTGAAGCTTTCTTT. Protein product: CASIAWGRMNTEAFF.

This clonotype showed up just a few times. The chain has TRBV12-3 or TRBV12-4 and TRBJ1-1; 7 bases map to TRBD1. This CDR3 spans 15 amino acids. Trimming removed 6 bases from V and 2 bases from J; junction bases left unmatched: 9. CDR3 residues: CASRAGTATNTEAFF. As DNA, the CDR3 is TGTGCCAGCAGGGCCGGGACAGCAACCAACACTGAAGCTTTCTTT.